Each of the 4 T cell receptor beta chains below was sequenced from the same sample in a study of beta chain features in type 1 diabetes. The antigens of these receptors remain unknown. General study findings and limits: Among patients with Type 1 diabetes, TCRB CDR3s were moderately but significantly shorter in every one of the four CD4+ subsets.

The isolated RNA, all of it, was reverse transcribed, so expressed TCRB transcripts were what got sequenced. Data came from immunoSEQ multiplex PCR; TCRdb stores just in-frame clones and leaves some out. This sample carries nearly 700,000 clones, over 10% of them seen once, and the ten largest clones take 0.02% to 0.025%. The sample comprised naive CD4+ T cells from blood. Every receptor here comes from a young man with type 1 diabetes.

The rearrangement uses TRBV2 and TRBJ2-2; D uncertain. V was pared by 10 bases and J by 3 bases, with 18 bases between. CDR3 length: 15 residues. Germline loops: CDR1 SNHLY, CDR2 FYNNEI. The CDR3: CATPSTSADTGELFF. The CDR3 nucleotides read TGTGCCACCCCCAGCACATCGGCGGACACCGGGGAGCTGTTTTTT.

The table lists this clone with a few counts. The J gene is TRBJ1-2, the V gene TRBV5-6, with TRBD1 matching over 7 bases. This CDR3 is 15 amino acids long. Unmatched junction bases numbered 5, after V lost 0 bases and J lost 3 bases. Germline V lookup: CDR1 SGHDT, CDR2 YYEEEE. The CDR3 spells CASSLARQGYYGYTF. CDR3 sequence (DNA): TGTGCCAGCAGCTTGGCCCGACAGGGCTACTATGGCTACACCTTC.

This clone was counted only a few times. V gene TRBV5-6 combines with J gene TRBJ1-6; no definite D call. V was cut by 2 bases and J by 6 bases, with 0 bases left in between. The CDR3 spans 11 residues. Germline V gene lookup returns CDR1 SGHDT and CDR2 YYEEEE. The chain's CDR3 is CASSFNSPLHF. In DNA form, the CDR3 reads TGTGCCAGCAGCTTTAATTCACCCCTCCACTTT. The complete variable domain, with remaining parts taken from reference TRBV5-6 and TRBJ1-6, reads DAGVTQSPTHLIKTRGQQVTLRCSPKSGHDTVSWYQQALGQGPQFIFQYYEEEERQRGNFPDRFSGHQFPNYSSELNVNALLLGDSALYLCASSFNSPLHFGNGTRLTVT.

This sequence joins TRBV10-3 and TRBJ1-2; 9 nucleotides match TRBD1. V lost 4 bases and J lost 1; bases outside the gene matches: 4. Germline CDR1 and CDR2: ENHRY and SYGVKD. The CDR3 consists of 15 residues. The CDR3 protein is CAISVGTGINYGYTF. The CDR3 nucleotides read TGTGCCATCAGTGTTGGGACAGGGATTAACTATGGCTACACCTTC.